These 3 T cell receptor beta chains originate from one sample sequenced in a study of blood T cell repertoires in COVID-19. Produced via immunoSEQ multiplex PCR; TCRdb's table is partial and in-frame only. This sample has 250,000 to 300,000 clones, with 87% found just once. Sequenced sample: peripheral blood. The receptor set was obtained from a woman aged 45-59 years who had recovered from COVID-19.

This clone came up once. This CDR3 is CASSGPRVNGEQFF. The CDR3 DNA reads as TGTGCCAGCAGTGGCCCGCGGGTAAATGGTGAGCAGTTCTTC. The rearrangement uses TRBV28 and TRBJ2-1; weak D call: TRBD2 (5 bases). Trimming left V 5 bases short and J 9 bases short, with 17 bases between. This CDR3 spans 14 amino acids. The germline gives CDR1 MDHEN, CDR2 SYDVKM.

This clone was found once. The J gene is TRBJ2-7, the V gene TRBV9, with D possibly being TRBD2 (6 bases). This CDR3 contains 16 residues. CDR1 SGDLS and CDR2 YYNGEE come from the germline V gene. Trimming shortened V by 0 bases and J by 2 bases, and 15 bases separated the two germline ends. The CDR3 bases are TGTGCCAGCAGCGTAGAAGCGGAGGGGATAACCTACGAGCAGTACTTC. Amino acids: CASSVEAEGITYEQYF. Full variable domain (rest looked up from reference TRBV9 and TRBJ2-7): DSGVTQTPKHLITATGQRVTLRCSPRSGDLSVYWYQQSLDQGLQFLIQYYNGEERAKGNILERFSAQQFPDLHSELNLSSLELGDSALYFCASSVEAEGITYEQYFGPGTRLTVT.

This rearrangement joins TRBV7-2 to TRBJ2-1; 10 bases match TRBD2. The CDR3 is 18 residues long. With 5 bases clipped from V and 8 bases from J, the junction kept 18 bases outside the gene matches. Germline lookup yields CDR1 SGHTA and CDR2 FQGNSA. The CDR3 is CASSHRGRGAGGRYEQFF. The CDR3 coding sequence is TGTGCCAGCAGCCATAGGGGGAGAGGAGCGGGAGGGAGGTATGAGCAGTTCTTC. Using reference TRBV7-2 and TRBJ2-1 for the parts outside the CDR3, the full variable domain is GAGVSQSPSNKVTEKGKDVELRCDPISGHTALYWYRQSLGQGLEFLIYFQGNSAPDKSGLPSDRFSAERTGGSVSTLTIQRTQQEDSAVYLCASSHRGRGAGGRYEQFFGPGTRLTVL.